This TCR beta chain was identified during a study of type 1 regulatory T cells. Across the study: An in vitro protocol generated T-allo10, a Tr1-enriched, alloantigen-specific CD4 T cell product. General observations from the study: Compared with non-Tr1 cells, Tr1 cells showed a narrower TCR repertoire.

TCRdb reprocessed the reads via MiXCR and lists one record per CDR3 protein. Of about 65,000 distinct CDR3 sequences in the sample, approximately 50% were seen once. On this clonotype itself: Its antigen is unidentified.

The CDR3 is 13 residues long. Trimming cost V 6 bases and J 0 bases, with 5 bases left between them. CDR1 is MNHNS and CDR2 is SASEGT in the germline V gene. Sequenced material: cultured non-Tr1 T cells, either the whole culture or a sorted T cell fraction (not recorded which). V gene TRBV6-1 combines with J gene TRBJ1-4; D unclear. The clonotype comes from a human donor in good health. CDR3 in amino acids: CASSDSTNEKLFF. The CDR3 nucleotides are TGTGCCAGCAGCGACTCAACTAATGAAAAACTGTTTTTT.